This T cell receptor (beta chain) was observed in a study of CD8+CD57+ T cells in acquired aplastic anemia. Turning to the study itself: The sorted CD4+ and CD8+ cells yielded an average roughly 3 ug of DNA.

The V and J ends lost 3 bases and 8 bases respectively, with 14 bases between them. This CDR3 spans 14 amino acids. From germline, CDR1 is LNHNV and CDR2 YYDKDF (reference sequence). Investigators profiled TCR beta VDJ and CDR3 from genomic DNA template. TCRdb ran MiXCR on the reads and lists one entry per CDR3 protein. The sample carries about 160,000 distinct CDR3 sequences, roughly 40% recorded once. General observations from the study: Overlap between patients and controls comprised just under 30 CD8+ CDR3 sequences. CD8+ Simpson's diversity did not differ significantly between patients and controls.

About this clonotype: Antigen unknown.

This sequence joins TRBV15 and TRBJ2-1, with D perhaps TRBD2 (5 bases). The source of this sequence is a human donor in good health. Sequencing used sorted CD4+, CD8+, or CD8+CD57+ T cells (not recorded which) from PBMCs. Here the CDR3 DNA reads TGTGCCACCAGCAGTCTTGTAGGGAGCGATGAGCAGTTCTTC. As protein: CATSSLVGSDEQFF.